Presented here are 25 T cell receptor beta chains from one specimen sequenced in a study of identifying expanded T cells in peripheral blood (dated by TCRdb to 2018 to 2020). The library was generated by the immunoSEQ multiplex PCR assay. Here the immuneACCESS table is served through TCRdb, limited to in-frame sequences with V and J called. Missing clones are a known gap in these copies; in checked studies unresolved V genes cover under half, and the rest lacks a known reason. For this sample there are 81,000 or so clones; roughly 84% appear just once. Clones ranked in the top ten supply 15% to 20% of the sample. Material: blood. The receptors here all came from a person aged 18 to 70 in good health.

The chain is built from TRBV2 and TRBJ1-3; the D is unclear. CDR3 length equals 13 residues. The V and J ends lost 3 bases and 7 bases respectively, with 10 bases between them. The germline gives CDR1 SNHLY, CDR2 FYNNEI. CDR3 residues: CASSEESWNTIYF. CDR3 DNA sequence: TGTGCCAGCAGTGAGGAGTCCTGGAACACCATATATTTT.

The genes are TRBV11-1 and TRBJ2-1, with 10 positions matching TRBD1. CDR1 is SGHAT, CDR2 FQDESV, per germline (reference sequence). The CDR3 is 17 amino acids. The trim removed 4 bases at V and 4 bases at J, leaving 10 bases unmatched. CDR3 DNA: TGTGCCAGCAGCTACGTGTCGGGACAGGGGATTTACAATGAGCAGTTCTTC. This translates into CASSYVSGQGIYNEQFF.

This chain connects TRBV13 to TRBJ2-3; D is possibly TRBD1 (5 bases). V lost 2 bases to trimming and J lost 2 bases, with 8 bases between them. CDR1 and CDR2 (germline): PRHDT, FYEKMQ (reference sequence). The CDR3 runs 14 residues. DNA of the CDR3: TGTGCCAGCAGCTTAAGACAGTTCACAGATACGCAGTATTTT. As protein: CASSLRQFTDTQYF.

This clone was counted a single time. The genes are TRBV5-4 and TRBJ2-1, with 10 nucleotides matching TRBD1. Germline V gene data show CDR1 as SGHNT and CDR2 as YYREEE (reference sequence). The CDR3 has 12 residues. V shed 2 bases, J shed 14 bases, and the junction held 4 bases outside the gene matches. The CDR3 bases are TGTGCCAGCAGCTTAGGACAGGGGGTCGAGTTCTTC. Translating it yields CASSLGQGVEFF. The variable domain in full, completed from reference TRBV5-4 and TRBJ2-1, reads ETGVTQSPTHLIKTRGQQVTLRCSSQSGHNTVSWYQQALGQGPQFIFQYYREEENGRGNFPPRFSGLQFPNYSSELNVNALELDDSALYLCASSLGQGVEFFGPGTRLTVL.

This sequence joins TRBV9 and TRBJ1-2; 7 nucleotides align to TRBD1. CDR3 length equals 15 residues. Trimming cost V 0 bases and J 8 bases; bases outside gene matches: 10. The V gene's germline CDR1 is SGDLS and CDR2 YYNGEE. This CDR3 reads CASSVALAGGHGYTF. Written as DNA, the CDR3 is TGTGCCAGCAGCGTAGCCCTAGCAGGGGGTCACGGCTACACCTTC.

This clone showed up just a few times. The chain links TRBV7-8 to TRBJ1-5; TRBD1 is a possible D gene (5 bases). The CDR3 runs to 15 residues. Trimming took off 1 base at V and 8 bases at J, with 15 bases between the two ends. Germline lookup yields CDR1 SGHVS and CDR2 FQNEAQ. The CDR3 nucleotides read TGTGCCAGCAGCTTAGGGGTGGTGGGGGACGAGCCCCAGCATTTT. Translation gives CASSLGVVGDEPQHF.

This chain joins TRBV28 and TRBJ1-5, with D maybe TRBD1 (6 bases). Deletions cut 2 bases from V and 2 bases from J, with 10 bases between. Germline lookup yields CDR1 MDHEN and CDR2 SYDVKM. This CDR3 is 15 amino acids long. CDR3 sequence: CASSLAGVGNQPQHF. As DNA, the CDR3 is TGTGCCAGCAGTTTAGCAGGGGTGGGCAATCAGCCCCAGCATTTT.

CDR3 region: CASSLIGLAGGPNTGELFF. Here the CDR3 DNA reads TGCGCCAGCAGCTTGATAGGACTAGCGGGAGGGCCGAACACCGGGGAGCTGTTTTTT. The V call is TRBV5-1, the J call TRBJ2-2; the match to TRBD2 covers 15 bases. The ends lost 1 base at V and 0 bases at J; junction bases unmatched: 4. The V gene's germline CDR1 is SGHRS and CDR2 YFSETQ. The CDR3 sequence is 19 residues long.

The V and J genes are TRBV5-1 and TRBJ2-1; D tentatively reads TRBD1 or TRBD2 (6 bases each). V was trimmed by 3 bases and J by 0 bases, leaving 16 bases between them. CDR1 is SGHRS, CDR2 YFSETQ, per germline. The CDR3 contains 17 residues. In nucleotides, the CDR3 is TGCGCCAGCAGCTCCGGGGGCGGGACGATCTCCTACAATGAGCAGTTCTTC. Amino acid sequence: CASSSGGGTISYNEQFF.

The V call is TRBV9, the J call TRBJ1-1; 7 bases match TRBD1. The CDR3 runs to 14 residues. J was trimmed by 1 base and V by 3 bases; bases with no gene match: 3. Germline V gene sequence: CDR1 SGDLS, CDR2 YYNGEE. The chain's CDR3 is CASSGQGKNTEAFF. For the CDR3, the DNA is TGTGCCAGCAGCGGACAGGGAAAGAACACTGAAGCTTTCTTT.

This chain connects TRBV5-8 to TRBJ2-4; 9 bases line up with TRBD2. CDR3 length: 15 amino acids. Germline V gene lookup returns CDR1 SGHTS and CDR2 YDEGEE. The junction had 6 bases not matched to a gene; V was cut back by 2 bases and J by 6 bases. CDR3 sequence reads: CASSLTGAGGNIQYF. CDR3 bases: TGTGCCAGCAGCTTAACGGGAGCGGGGGGAAACATTCAGTACTTC.

CDR3 DNA: TGTGCCAGCAGCTTAGTGGGAGACGAGCAGTACTTC. As protein: CASSLVGDEQYF. The chain is built from TRBV7-8 and TRBJ2-7; D perhaps matches TRBD2 (5 bases). V gave up 1 base and J gave up 5 bases, with 6 bases separating them. Germline lookup yields CDR1 SGHVS and CDR2 FQNEAQ. The CDR3 consists of 12 residues.

The chain is built from TRBV6-6 and TRBJ2-6; tentative D call: TRBD2 (7 bases). There are 16 residues in the CDR3. Trimming shortened V by 6 bases and J by 1 base, and 13 bases separated the two germline ends. Germline V CDR1 and CDR2: MNHNY, SVGAGI (reference sequence). The CDR3 loop reads CASSHGGTSGANVLTF. The CDR3 DNA follows: TGTGCCAGCAGCCACGGGGGGACATCTGGGGCCAACGTCCTGACTTTC.

This clone appeared a single time. The chain carries TRBV19 and TRBJ2-5, with 13 nucleotides matching TRBD2. The CDR3 is made up of 16 amino acids. V lost 4 bases, J lost 5 bases, and 7 bases stayed unmatched. Germline CDR1 reads LNHDA; CDR2 reads SQIVND (reference sequence). CDR3 sequence reads: CASSNVLAGGQETQYF. CDR3 nucleotides: TGTGCCAGTAGTAACGTACTAGCGGGAGGGCAGGAGACCCAGTACTTC.

V is TRBV6-5 and J is TRBJ2-7, with 7 bases identical to TRBD2. Germline V CDR1 and CDR2: MNHEY, SVGAGI. With 5 bases clipped from V and 0 bases from J, the junction kept 10 bases outside the gene matches. The CDR3 totals 16 residues. CDR3 sequence: CASSNFVAGVSYEQYF. DNA for the CDR3: TGTGCCAGCAGTAACTTCGTAGCGGGCGTCTCCTACGAGCAGTACTTC.

V is TRBV4-3 and J is TRBJ1-2; unclear D gene. Germline lookup yields CDR1 LGHNA and CDR2 YSLEER. V was clipped by 1 base and J by 2 bases, with 5 bases between them. The CDR3 length is 13 residues. The CDR3 DNA sequence: TGCGCCAGCAGCCAAGTAGAGAACTATGGCTACACCTTC. It encodes CASSQVENYGYTF.

The chain links TRBV9 to TRBJ1-5; possibly TRBD1 for D (5 bases). This CDR3 has 13 residues. Germline V gives CDR1 SGDLS, CDR2 YYNGEE. Trimming removed 2 bases at V and 8 bases at J, with 11 bases between. The CDR3 spells CASSVRGVEPQHF. Here the CDR3 DNA reads TGTGCCAGCAGCGTTAGGGGAGTGGAGCCCCAGCATTTT.

The genes are TRBV4-2 and TRBJ2-3; D unresolved. Trimming removed 0 bases from V and 2 bases from J, with 9 bases in between. CDR1 LGHNA and CDR2 YNFKEQ come from the germline V gene. The CDR3 is made up of 15 amino acids. CDR3 sequence: CASSQESHVTDTQYF. For the CDR3, the DNA is TGTGCCAGCAGCCAAGAATCCCACGTCACAGATACGCAGTATTTT.

The chain carries TRBV28 and TRBJ2-7; 9 bases match TRBD1. The junction had 11 bases not matched to a gene; V was cut back by 7 bases and J by 4 bases. CDR3 length: 15 amino acids. Per germline, CDR1 MDHEN and CDR2 SYDVKM. CDR3 loop: CASTPGVTGGYEQYF. CDR3 bases: TGTGCCAGCACCCCAGGGGTGACAGGGGGTTACGAGCAGTACTTC.

This clone was found many times. The chain has TRBV28 and TRBJ2-4; D remains ambiguous. The V end was cut by 5 bases, the J end by 0 bases, with 2 bases between. The CDR3 consists of 12 residues. Germline V lookup: CDR1 MDHEN, CDR2 SYDVKM. The CDR3 region has the DNA TGTGCCAGCAGTGAAGCCAAAAACATTCAGTACTTC. Translating it yields CASSEAKNIQYF.

This sequence joins TRBV28 and TRBJ1-5, with 9 nucleotides matching TRBD1. The junction had 6 bases not matched to a gene; V was cut back by 1 base and J by 2 bases. The CDR3 loop spans 17 amino acids. Looked up from germline, CDR1 is MDHEN and CDR2 is SYDVKM. The CDR3 bases are TGTGCCAGCAGTTTATCGGGACAGGGAGAGGGCAATCAGCCCCAGCATTTT. Encoded protein: CASSLSGQGEGNQPQHF.

The chain joins TRBV5-4 to TRBJ1-4; no clear D. V was cut by 0 bases and J by 5 bases, with 5 bases left in between. Germline CDR1 reads SGHNT; CDR2 reads YYREEE (reference sequence). This CDR3 has 13 amino acids. CDR3 sequence reads: CASSLGSNEKLFF. CDR3 DNA: TGTGCCAGCAGCTTGGGGTCAAATGAAAAACTGTTTTTT. The full variable domain, its missing parts supplied by reference TRBV5-4 and TRBJ1-4, is ETGVTQSPTHLIKTRGQQVTLRCSSQSGHNTVSWYQQALGQGPQFIFQYYREEENGRGNFPPRFSGLQFPNYSSELNVNALELDDSALYLCASSLGSNEKLFFGSGTQLSVL.

The J gene is TRBJ2-1, the V gene TRBV28; 12 nucleotides align to TRBD2. Per the germline V gene, CDR1 is MDHEN and CDR2 is SYDVKM. Losses at the gene ends were 3 bases for V and 5 bases for J; bases not matched to a gene: 5. The CDR3 totals 16 residues. CDR3 sequence reads: CASSLRTSGKHNEQFF. CDR3 bases: TGTGCCAGCAGTTTGAGGACTAGCGGGAAGCACAATGAGCAGTTCTTC.

This chain joins TRBV9 and TRBJ2-1; possibly TRBD1 for D (6 bases). Germline CDR1 and CDR2: SGDLS and YYNGEE. This CDR3 has 12 amino acids. The V gene lost 1 base and the J gene lost 9 bases, with 8 bases spanning the gap. This CDR3 reads CASSVQGFEQFF. CDR3 nucleotides: TGTGCCAGCAGCGTACAGGGGTTTGAGCAGTTCTTC.

This sequence joins TRBV7-2 and TRBJ2-1; D is uncertain. Germline V CDR1 and CDR2: SGHTA, FQGNSA. This CDR3 has 15 residues. Trimming took 5 bases from V and 0 from J, leaving 11 bases between them. CDR3 sequence: CASSVGGSSYNEQFF. CDR3 coding DNA: TGTGCCAGCAGCGTAGGTGGATCCTCCTACAATGAGCAGTTCTTC.